This T cell receptor beta chain was captured by sequencing in a study of blood T cell repertoires in COVID-19. Study in general: Samples taken during acute and convalescent COVID-19 were collected in the United States, Italy and Spain. Nucleic acid was either cDNA or gDNA, and it came from T cells, B-cell-depleted T cells, or PBMCs.

The CDR3 totals 15 residues. Germline loops: CDR1 SEHNR, CDR2 FQNEAQ (reference sequence). The J segment lost 4 bases and the V segment lost 4 bases, leaving 7 bases of the junction unmatched. Original data processing: Reference gene primer amplification gave estimated nucleated cell counts. Assay used: immunoSEQ multiplex PCR; TCRdb lists only in-frame clones, some missing. The V and J calls and clone size are taken from that table; D and trimming were inferred from the DNA. The sample has a few hundred thousand clones, roughly 82% seen once. The sequence came from a woman aged 45-65 years with acute or convalescent COVID-19. The genes are TRBV7-9 and TRBJ2-1, with TRBD1 matching over 7 bases. Sequencing was carried out using peripheral blood. Written as DNA, the CDR3 is TGTGCCAGCAGCTCAAGACAGGGCCCATACAATGAGCAGTTCTTC. Encoded protein: CASSSRQGPYNEQFF.